Here is one T cell receptor (beta chain) with its context. This record belongs to a study of blood T cell repertoires in COVID-19. Looked up from germline, CDR1 is MNHEY and CDR2 is SVGAGI. The CDR3 is 13 amino acids. V lost 6 bases, J lost 9 bases, and 12 bases lay in between. Enrolled through a virtual design, the participants were between roughly 18 and 95 years of age and came from approximately 25 US areas. Clones were sequenced by immunoSEQ multiplex PCR, and TCRdb holds only the in-frame ones, with some missing. The table shows some 150,000 clones, with around 80% occurring only once. This sequence originates from a woman aged 45 to 65 in a cohort exposed to, infected with or recovered from COVID-19 (not recorded which). The chain recombines TRBV6-5 with TRBJ1-6; D is unclear. The sequencing sample was made of PBMCs or T cells enriched from blood (not recorded which). CDR3: CASSQKISSPLHF. CDR3 sequence (DNA): TGTGCCAGCAGCCAGAAGATCAGTTCACCCCTCCACTTT.